This is a list of T cell receptor beta chains from one sample in a study of shared clonotypes between healthy human individuals. TCRdb's copy holds only in-frame clones and misses some; the assay was immunoSEQ multiplex PCR. The data contain 2 million to 2.5 million clones, about 95% of them singletons. The sample comprised naive CD8+ T cells sorted from blood. All receptors come from a man between 18 and 29 years old in good health. The conserved cysteine and the conserved F or W are not part of the CDR3 here. Fields, in order: V gene, J gene, CDR3 protein.

>TRBV19|TRBJ2-1
ASSIAGWNEQF
>TRBV5-4|TRBJ2-5
ASRFQGIQETQY
>TRBV10-3|TRBJ1-4
AISEVDNEKLF
>TRBV18|TRBJ2-6
ASSPLRGGAAGANVLT
>TRBV10-2|TRBJ1-1
ASSEVTEAVNTEAF
>TRBV4-3|TRBJ2-7
ASSQDQGYEQY
>TRBV7-2|TRBJ2-3
ASSLSDTQY
>TRBV6-1|TRBJ1-1
ASSEEGLKGVAF
>TRBV7-9|TRBJ2-2
ASSPPLLSGLWNTGELF
>TRBV19|TRBJ1-2
ASSTDREDLINYGYT
>TRBV18|TRBJ1-1
ASSPEGDTEAF
>TRBV6-6|TRBJ1-1
ASSQGHLNTEAF
>TRBV30|TRBJ2-2
AWRQGVNTGELF
>TRBV5-6|TRBJ2-1
ASSLGGTSGTAGF
>TRBV2|TRBJ2-5
ASRTSGDMETQY
>TRBV6-5|TRBJ2-1
ASSLGTLGLSEQF
>TRBV10-1|TRBJ2-1
ASSEALAGGQEQF
>TRBV4-1|TRBJ2-1
ASSQERGLLYNEQF
>TRBV29-1|TRBJ2-1
SVEGDRVGNEQF
>TRBV27|TRBJ2-7
ASSVLASYEQY
>TRBV7-9|TRBJ2-7
ASSLESGLYEQY
>TRBV4-2|TRBJ2-7
ASSPRGSYEQY